This entry is about one T cell receptor (beta chain). This specimen belongs to a study of blood T cell repertoires in COVID-19. Study details: COVID-19 samples collected from the United States, Italy and Spain covered acute and convalescent phases. PBMCs, B-cell-depleted T cells, or T cells were the source of the cDNA or gDNA that made up the material.

Assay used: immunoSEQ multiplex PCR; TCRdb lists only in-frame clones, some missing. The sample shows some 110,000 clones, roughly 80% of them seen only once. V lost 7 bases, J lost 9 bases, and 7 bases stayed unmatched. The germline CDR1 and CDR2 sequences are WNHNN and SYGVQD (reference sequence). This CDR3 is 13 amino acids long. This TCR was sampled from a woman older than 75 with acute or convalescent COVID-19. The V gene is TRBV10-1, the J gene TRBJ2-1; TRBD2 agrees at 9 bases. The sample comprised peripheral blood. The chain's CDR3 is CASISSGDTEQFF. DNA for the CDR3: TGCGCCAGCATATCTAGCGGGGATACTGAGCAGTTCTTC.